The 17 T cell receptor beta chains below all came from one sample that was sequenced in a study of blood T cell repertoires in COVID-19. Profiling relied on immunoSEQ multiplex PCR, and the TCRdb table lists in-frame clones only, not all of them. The sample records some 230,000 clones, about 85% being singletons. The sequenced sample consisted of peripheral blood. The receptors shown here come from a woman aged 60-75 years who had recovered from COVID-19.

The V call is TRBV4-1, the J call TRBJ2-2; 7 bases are shared with TRBD2. Germline V CDR1 and CDR2: MGHRA, YSYEKL. V gave up 3 bases and J gave up 0 bases; unmatched junction bases: 7. This CDR3 contains 17 residues. CDR3 in amino acids: CASSHPGLPPNTGELFF. CDR3 nucleotide sequence: TGCGCCAGCAGCCATCCGGGACTACCGCCGAACACCGGGGAGCTGTTTTTT.

The V call is TRBV3-1 (or the pseudogene TRBV3-2), the J call TRBJ2-1, with 8 nucleotides matching TRBD2. The trim removed 4 bases at V and 7 bases at J, leaving 9 bases unmatched. Germline assignment: CDR1 LGHDT and CDR2 YNNKEL (reference sequence). The CDR3 runs 15 residues. CDR3 DNA sequence: TGTGCCAGCAGCCCGCCGGGGACTAGTAGGAATGAGCAGTTCTTC. Its protein is CASSPPGTSRNEQFF.

The chain carries TRBV6-5 and TRBJ2-3; 10 bases match TRBD2. Germline CDR1 and CDR2: MNHEY and SVGAGI. Trimming removed 6 bases from V and 2 bases from J; junction bases left unmatched: 5. This CDR3 comprises 15 residues. The DNA of the CDR3 is TGTGCCAGCAGAGCGGGGGGGCCGATCACAGATACGCAGTATTTT. Translation gives CASRAGGPITDTQYF.

The V gene is TRBV4-1, the J gene TRBJ2-1, with 14 bases lining up with TRBD2. After removal of 1 base from V and 7 bases from J, the junction contained 6 bases not matched to a gene. The CDR3 has 17 residues. Germline-derived CDR1 and CDR2 are MGHRA and YSYEKL. CDR3 bases: TGCGCCAGCAGCCAAGCTTCGCGACTAGCGGGGGGGAATGAGCAGTTCTTC. The encoded protein is CASSQASRLAGGNEQFF.

The V gene is TRBV29-1, the J gene TRBJ1-4; D is perhaps TRBD1 (5 bases). The germline V gene has CDR1 SQVTM and CDR2 ANQGSEA. V was pared by 3 bases and J by 7 bases, with 12 bases between. This CDR3 is built from 13 residues. In nucleotides, the CDR3 is TGCAGCGTTGATTTAGGGGATCGTGAAAAACTGTTTTTT. It specifies CSVDLGDREKLFF.

The chain uses TRBV9 and TRBJ2-5, with TRBD2 matching over 11 bases. V lost 0 bases and J lost 2; bases outside the gene matches: 3. This CDR3 spans 16 amino acids. Germline V gene lookup returns CDR1 SGDLS and CDR2 YYNGEE. The CDR3 DNA follows: TGTGCCAGCAGCGTAGCACTAGCGGGGGAACAAGAGACCCAGTACTTC. Translating gives CASSVALAGEQETQYF.

V is TRBV4-2 and J is TRBJ2-2; TRBD2 matches 8 bases. There are 19 residues in the CDR3. Per germline, CDR1 LGHNA and CDR2 YNFKEQ. V lost 0 bases, J lost 4 bases, and 13 bases stayed unmatched. CDR3 residues: CASSQDRPVAGLSTGELFF. The CDR3 DNA sequence: TGTGCCAGCAGCCAAGATCGTCCGGTAGCGGGGTTGAGCACCGGGGAGCTGTTTTTT.

The CDR3 DNA reads TGCAGTGCTAGTCCCCCCCGGGGGACTTTTACCCGTGGCTACACCTTC. Its translation is CSASPPRGTFTRGYTF. V and J are TRBV20-1 and TRBJ1-2, with D perhaps TRBD1 (5 bases). Germline V gene lookup returns CDR1 DFQATT and CDR2 SNEGSKA (reference sequence). There are 16 residues in the CDR3. V shed 3 bases and J shed 7 bases, with 24 bases lying between them.

There are a few counts of this clone. The genes are TRBV3-1 (or the pseudogene TRBV3-2) and TRBJ2-7; D is perhaps TRBD1 (5 bases). The CDR3 is 12 amino acids. CDR1 is LGHDT and CDR2 is YNNKEL in the germline V gene (reference sequence). Between the trimmed V and J ends, which lost 8 bases and 6 bases, there was a span of 14 bases. For the CDR3, the DNA is TGTGCCAGCGGGATGGGTAGGGGCGAGCAGTACTTC. Its protein is CASGMGRGEQYF.

The CDR3 region is CASSKGDIGISNQPQHF. CDR3 nucleotide sequence: TGTGCCAGTAGTAAGGGGGATATAGGGATTAGCAATCAGCCCCAGCATTTT. The chain has TRBV19 and TRBJ1-5; D might be TRBD1 (6 bases). Germline-derived CDR1 and CDR2 are LNHDA and SQIVND (reference sequence). CDR3 length equals 17 residues. V gave up 4 bases and J gave up 0 bases, with 16 bases separating them.

V gene TRBV5-1 combines with J gene TRBJ2-7, with 9 nucleotides matching TRBD1. Germline V lookup: CDR1 SGHRS, CDR2 YFSETQ. The CDR3 runs to 15 residues. The V segment lost 0 bases and the J segment 1 base; nucleotides outside the gene matches: 2. This CDR3 reads CASSLGTGASYEQYF. The DNA of the CDR3 is TGCGCCAGCAGCTTGGGGACAGGGGCTTCCTACGAGCAGTACTTC.

The genes are TRBV7-9 and TRBJ1-2; the match to TRBD1 covers 8 bases. This CDR3 region has 14 residues. Germline assignment: CDR1 SEHNR and CDR2 FQNEAQ (reference sequence). The trim removed 0 bases at V and 5 bases at J, leaving 2 bases unmatched. CDR3 residues: CASSLARGPYGYTF. In DNA, the CDR3 is TGTGCCAGCAGCTTAGCCAGGGGGCCGTATGGCTACACCTTC.

J is TRBJ2-2 and V is TRBV9, with D possibly TRBD1 on 6 matching bases. Germline V gene sequence: CDR1 SGDLS, CDR2 YYNGEE. The CDR3 loop spans 13 amino acids. Trimming took off 2 bases at V and 8 bases at J, with 10 bases between the two ends. Written as DNA, the CDR3 is TGTGCCAGCAGCGTGCAGGGGCTAGGGGAGCTGTTTTTT. It codes for CASSVQGLGELFF. Supplemented by reference TRBV9 and TRBJ2-2, the full variable domain reads DSGVTQTPKHLITATGQRVTLRCSPRSGDLSVYWYQQSLDQGLQFLIQYYNGEERAKGNILERFSAQQFPDLHSELNLSSLELGDSALYFCASSVQGLGELFFGEGSRLTVL.

V is TRBV12-3 or TRBV12-4 and J is TRBJ2-5; unclear D gene. Trimming took 4 bases from V and 5 from J, leaving 11 bases between them. This CDR3 comprises 13 residues. The CDR3 region has the DNA TGTGCCAGCAGTTCTTCCGTCCCGGAGACCCAGTACTTC. It specifies CASSSSVPETQYF.

The V gene is TRBV7-3, the J gene TRBJ2-3; D possibly corresponds to TRBD2 (5 bases). V lost 6 bases to trimming and J lost 2 bases, with 12 bases between them. There are 14 residues in the CDR3. Germline CDR1 is SGHTA and CDR2 is FQGTGA. This CDR3 reads CASRASRPTDTQYF. DNA for the CDR3: TGTGCCAGCAGGGCTAGCCGTCCCACAGATACGCAGTATTTT.

This chain uses TRBV19 with TRBJ1-2; 9 bases fit TRBD1. The trim removed 7 bases at V and 3 bases at J, leaving 6 bases unmatched. This CDR3 comprises 14 residues. Germline loops: CDR1 LNHDA, CDR2 SQIVND (reference sequence). The CDR3 nucleotides read TGTGCCAGTACCAGGACAGGGGCGGACTATGGCTACACCTTC. The encoded protein is CASTRTGADYGYTF.

The chain couples TRBV3-1 (or the pseudogene TRBV3-2) to TRBJ2-7; TRBD2 might be the D (7 bases). From germline, CDR1 is LGHDT and CDR2 YNNKEL (reference sequence). With 6 bases removed from V and 3 bases from J, the gap between germline ends came to 15 bases. The CDR3 is 14 amino acids. The CDR3 bases are TGTGCCAGCAGTTGGGGGGGCCATCTCTACGAGCAGTACTTC. Its protein product is CASSWGGHLYEQYF.